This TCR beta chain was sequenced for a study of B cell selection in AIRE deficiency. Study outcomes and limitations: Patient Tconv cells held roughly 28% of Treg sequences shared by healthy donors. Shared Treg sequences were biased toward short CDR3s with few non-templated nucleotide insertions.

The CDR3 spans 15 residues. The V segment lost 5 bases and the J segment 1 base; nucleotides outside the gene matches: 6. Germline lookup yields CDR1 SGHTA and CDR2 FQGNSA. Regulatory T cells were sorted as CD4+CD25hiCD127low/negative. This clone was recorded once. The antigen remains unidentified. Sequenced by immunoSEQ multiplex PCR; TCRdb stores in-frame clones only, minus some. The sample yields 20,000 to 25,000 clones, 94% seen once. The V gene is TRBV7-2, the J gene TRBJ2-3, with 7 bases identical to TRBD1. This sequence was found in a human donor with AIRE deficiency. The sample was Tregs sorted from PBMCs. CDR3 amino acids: CASSPNGQGTDTQYF. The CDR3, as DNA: TGTGCCAGCAGCCCAAACGGACAGGGCACAGATACGCAGTATTTT.